This T cell receptor beta chain is from a study of cytomegalovirus exposure and HLA in healthy donors. Vbeta (60) and Jbeta (13) primers were used in the PCR. The method was immunoSEQ multiplex PCR; TCRdb's version includes in-frame clones alone and lacks a portion of them. This table has some 150,000 clones, over 60% appearing once. V shed 5 bases and J shed 3 bases, with 13 bases lying between them. The CDR3 has 14 residues. The germline CDR1 and CDR2 sequences are KGHSH and LQKENI. V gene TRBV18 combines with J gene TRBJ2-5; D perhaps matches TRBD2 (5 bases). Sequenced sample: PBMCs. The sequence was obtained from a woman in her twenties or thirties in good health and CMV-seronegative. CDR3 region: CASSEEVEEETQYF. As DNA, the CDR3 is TGTGCCAGCTCAGAGGAGGTAGAGGAAGAGACCCAGTACTTC.